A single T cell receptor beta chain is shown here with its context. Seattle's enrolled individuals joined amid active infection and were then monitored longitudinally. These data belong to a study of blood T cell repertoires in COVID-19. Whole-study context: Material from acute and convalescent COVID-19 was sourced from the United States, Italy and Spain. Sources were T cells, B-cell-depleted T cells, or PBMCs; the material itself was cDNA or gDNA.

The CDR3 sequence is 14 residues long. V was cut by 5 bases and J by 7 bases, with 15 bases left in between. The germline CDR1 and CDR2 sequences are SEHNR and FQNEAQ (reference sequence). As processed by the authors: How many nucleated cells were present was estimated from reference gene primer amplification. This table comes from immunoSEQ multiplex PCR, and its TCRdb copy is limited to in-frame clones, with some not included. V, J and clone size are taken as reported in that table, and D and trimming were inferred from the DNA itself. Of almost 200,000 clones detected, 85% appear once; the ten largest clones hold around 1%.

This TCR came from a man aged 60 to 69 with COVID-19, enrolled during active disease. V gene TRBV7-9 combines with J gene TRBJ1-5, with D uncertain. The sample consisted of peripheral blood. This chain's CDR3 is CASSIAEGVQPQHF. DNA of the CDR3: TGTGCCAGCAGCATCGCGGAGGGAGTACAGCCCCAGCATTTT.